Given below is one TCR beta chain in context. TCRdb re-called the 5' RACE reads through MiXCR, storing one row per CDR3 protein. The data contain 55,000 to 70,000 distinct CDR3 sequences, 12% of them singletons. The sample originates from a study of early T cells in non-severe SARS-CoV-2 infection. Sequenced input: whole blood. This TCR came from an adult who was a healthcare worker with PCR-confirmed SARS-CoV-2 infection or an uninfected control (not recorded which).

Here the CDR3 reads CASSLTDGNYPHGYTF. As DNA, the CDR3 is TGTGCCAGCAGCTTGACGGACGGCAACTATCCTCATGGCTACACCTTC. The V call is TRBV7-9, the J call TRBJ1-2; D gene ambiguous. The CDR3 has 16 amino acids. The V end was cut by 3 bases, the J end by 6 bases, with 20 bases between. Looked up from germline, CDR1 is SEHNR and CDR2 is FQNEAQ (reference sequence).